This T cell receptor beta chain was retrieved from a study of T cells in Graves' hyperthyroidism and ophthalmopathy (dated by TCRdb to about 2019). About the study as a whole: Peripheral blood was collected at initial diagnosis, before any treatment. TCR V-J signatures able to tell the groups apart were searched for in a discovery cohort of 90 to 100 patients, of whom over 40 had Graves' ophthalmopathy and roughly 59 had stable Graves' hyperthyroidism. The paper reports TCR Vbeta CDR3 sequencing of roughly 140 peripheral blood samples: 40 to 45 ophthalmopathy, about 75 hyperthyroidism and around 17 progressor patients. An independent validation cohort of around 19 hyperthyroidism patients and about 15 patients who later progressed to ophthalmopathy tested prospective prediction of ophthalmopathy. In roughly six Graves' hyperthyroidism patients, the study also compared T-cell repertoires from thyroid tissue with T-cell repertoires from blood. After blood sampling, hyperthyroidism patients were treated with methimazole at a starting dose of 30 mg daily, and ophthalmopathy patients were treated with high-dose intravenous methylprednisolone. The 75 to 100 discovery patients were divided at random into training and test sets in a 7:3 ratio.

Points on this clonotype: This receptor's antigen is unknown. The junction does not match germline at one end; this may be a read error.

Hyperthyroidism patients were newly diagnosed, with disease duration under 2 months, and aged 18 to 65 years. Any patient with an uncontrolled infection, another autoimmune disease, pregnancy or lactation was excluded. Diagnoses were based on clinical symptoms, serum thyroxine and TRAb, thyroid ultrasound and orbital computed tomography. Blood from progressor patients was collected at the time of first diagnosis with hyperthyroidism, before any ophthalmopathy symptoms had appeared. PBMCs were separated from over 9 ml of fresh peripheral blood using Ficoll-Paque density gradient centrifugation. Progressor patients were first diagnosed with Graves' hyperthyroidism and then developed ophthalmopathy during follow-up. Total RNA was extracted with Trizol reagent, and quality was checked on an Agilent 2100 Bioanalyzer. For CDR1 and CDR2, the germline V gene (reference sequence) lists LGHDT and YNNKEL. The CDR3, cysteine through phenylalanine, is 13 amino acids long. CDR3 DNA only is kept here, 39 bases in frame from base 1.

On the study overall, not on this receptor specifically: During validation, the model predicted progression to ophthalmopathy a median of approximately 6.5 months ahead of onset, with almost 71% sensitivity and under 85% specificity. Most expanded thyroid clonotypes (frequency above 0.001) were also detected in blood, a finding suggesting that blood repertoires may reflect thyroid immune responses. No statistical method was used to set the sample size in advance, and investigators knew the group allocation. Ophthalmopathy was separated from stable hyperthyroidism by a 13 V-J signature model, with around 90% sensitivity and 81% to 83% specificity obtained in cross-validation and 80%/75% obtained in testing.

Amplification of TCR beta CDR3 regions was carried out from RNA transcripts. The first round of RT-PCR for the TCR CDR3 was performed with the HTBI primer set and the Qiagen OneStep RT-PCR kit. A second multiplex PCR round built the libraries, followed by size selection and purification. Paired-end sequencing of the libraries was performed with 100 bp reads on an Illumina HiSeq2000. Per the source publication's procedure: Raw data were processed with SOAPnuke, discarding reads with adapters, uncalled bases, mean Phred below 15, or no exact constant-primer or identifier match. High-quality paired reads were merged using COPE v1.2.5, and each unique nucleotide sequence was defined as a clonotype. MiTCR v1.1 was used to align the clonotypes against IMGT TRBV, TRBD and TRBJ reference segments. Analysis was restricted to V-J combinations with a frequency above 0.0001, which covered 99.2% of repertoires. The TCS score was defined as F50 (clonal expansion) divided by E x V (chaos), with BLOSUM62-based TCRdist calculated between CDR3 peptides within each V-J. Welch's t-statistics and random forest reduced 500 to 550 V-J features to under 15, which were used in a naive Bayes classifier (R e1071). TCRdb reran the public reads through fastp at Q25 and MiXCR, keeping productive beta chains. Each entry merges the rows of one CDR3 protein and shows their most common DNA and genes. TCRdb, rather than the study authors, made the V and J calls. The sample data list fewer than 900,000 distinct CDR3 sequences, and roughly 20% of these were observed just once. 16% of the sample belongs to the ten largest clones.

The chain links TRBV3-1 with TRBJ1-2, and perhaps TRBD1 as D gene, on 5 matching bases. The sample was blood. The TCR was taken from a woman aged 50 to 65 with Graves' hyperthyroidism that later progressed to Graves' ophthalmopathy. The CDR3: CASSQNRGYSYTF. The nucleotide sequence is given as TGTGCCAGCAGCCAAAATAGGGGCTATAGCTACACCTTC.